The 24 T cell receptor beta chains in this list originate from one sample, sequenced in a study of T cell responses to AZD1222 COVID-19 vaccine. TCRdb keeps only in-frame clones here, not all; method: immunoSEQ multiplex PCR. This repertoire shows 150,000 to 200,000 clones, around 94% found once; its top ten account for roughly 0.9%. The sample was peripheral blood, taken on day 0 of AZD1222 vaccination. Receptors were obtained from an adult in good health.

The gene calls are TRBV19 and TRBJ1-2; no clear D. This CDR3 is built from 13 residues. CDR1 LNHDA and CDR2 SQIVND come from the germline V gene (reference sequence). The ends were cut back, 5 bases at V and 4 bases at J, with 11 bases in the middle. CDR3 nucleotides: TGTGCCAGTAGTTTAAAGGTCCGCTATGGCTACACCTTC. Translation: CASSLKVRYGYTF.

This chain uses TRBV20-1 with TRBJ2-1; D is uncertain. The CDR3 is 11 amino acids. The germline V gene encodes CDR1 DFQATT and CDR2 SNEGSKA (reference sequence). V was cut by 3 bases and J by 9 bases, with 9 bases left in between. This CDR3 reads CSARGVGEQFF. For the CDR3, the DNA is TGCAGTGCTAGGGGTGTCGGTGAGCAGTTCTTC.

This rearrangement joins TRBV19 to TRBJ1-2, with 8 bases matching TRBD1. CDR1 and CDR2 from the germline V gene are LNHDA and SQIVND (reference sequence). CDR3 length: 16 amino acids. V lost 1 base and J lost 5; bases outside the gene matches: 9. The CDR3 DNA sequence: TGTGCCAGTAGTATAGTTCCCCAGGGGGCGTTATATGGCTACACCTTC. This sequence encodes CASSIVPQGALYGYTF.

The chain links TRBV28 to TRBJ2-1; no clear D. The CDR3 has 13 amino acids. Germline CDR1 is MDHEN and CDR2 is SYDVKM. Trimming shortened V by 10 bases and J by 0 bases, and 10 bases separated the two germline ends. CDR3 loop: CATSAGSYNEQFF. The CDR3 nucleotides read TGTGCCACCAGCGCAGGCTCCTACAATGAGCAGTTCTTC.

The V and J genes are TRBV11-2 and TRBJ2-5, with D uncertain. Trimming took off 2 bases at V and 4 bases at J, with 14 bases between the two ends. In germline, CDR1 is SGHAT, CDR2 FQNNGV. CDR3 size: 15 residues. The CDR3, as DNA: TGTGCCAGCAGCTTAAGTAGGGCTTTGGGAGAGACCCAGTACTTC. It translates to CASSLSRALGETQYF.

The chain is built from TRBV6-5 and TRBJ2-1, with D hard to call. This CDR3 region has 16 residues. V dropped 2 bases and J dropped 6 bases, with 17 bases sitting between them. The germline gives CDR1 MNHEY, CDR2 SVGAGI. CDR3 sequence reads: CASSYVSAVGFNEQFF. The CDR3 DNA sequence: TGTGCCAGCAGTTACGTGTCTGCGGTAGGGTTCAATGAGCAGTTCTTC.

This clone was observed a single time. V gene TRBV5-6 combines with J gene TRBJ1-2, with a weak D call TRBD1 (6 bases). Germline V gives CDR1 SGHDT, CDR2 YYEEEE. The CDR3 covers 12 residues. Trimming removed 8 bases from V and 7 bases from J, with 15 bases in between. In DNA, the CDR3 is TGTGCCAGTCTAAAGGGGGGAGTTGGCTACACCTTC. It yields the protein CASLKGGVGYTF.

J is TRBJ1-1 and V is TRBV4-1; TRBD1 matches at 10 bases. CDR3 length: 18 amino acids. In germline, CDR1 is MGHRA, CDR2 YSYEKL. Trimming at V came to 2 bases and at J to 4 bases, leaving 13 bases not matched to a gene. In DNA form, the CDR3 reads TGCGCCAGCAGCCAAAAACTGACAGGGGGCGAACCTGTCACTGAAGCTTTCTTT. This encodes CASSQKLTGGEPVTEAFF.

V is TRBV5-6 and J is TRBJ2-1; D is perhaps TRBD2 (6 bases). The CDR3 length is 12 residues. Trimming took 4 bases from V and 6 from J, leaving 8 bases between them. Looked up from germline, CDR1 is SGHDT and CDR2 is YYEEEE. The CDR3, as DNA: TGTGCCAGCAGCCAGGGACTCAATGAGCAGTTCTTC. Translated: CASSQGLNEQFF.

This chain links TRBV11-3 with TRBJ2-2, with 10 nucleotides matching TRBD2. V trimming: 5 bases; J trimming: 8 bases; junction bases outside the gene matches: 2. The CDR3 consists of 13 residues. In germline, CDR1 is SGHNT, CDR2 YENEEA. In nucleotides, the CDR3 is TGTGCCAGCAGCCCGGGACTAGCGGGGGAGCTGTTTTTT. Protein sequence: CASSPGLAGELFF.

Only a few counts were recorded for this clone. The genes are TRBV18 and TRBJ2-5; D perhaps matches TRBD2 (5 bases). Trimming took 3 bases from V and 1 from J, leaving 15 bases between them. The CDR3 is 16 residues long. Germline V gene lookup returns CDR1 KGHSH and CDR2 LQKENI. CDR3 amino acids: CASSPPSRGLQETQYF. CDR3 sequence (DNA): TGTGCCAGCTCACCTCCTTCGCGCGGACTCCAAGAGACCCAGTACTTC.

The CDR3 nucleotides are TGTGCCAGCAGTTACTCAGCCTACACTGAAGCTTTCTTT. It encodes CASSYSAYTEAFF. This chain links TRBV6-2 or TRBV6-3 with TRBJ1-1; D not resolved. CDR3 length equals 13 residues. Germline V gives CDR1 MNHEY, CDR2 SVGEGT. V was cut by 0 bases and J by 3 bases, with 5 bases left in between.

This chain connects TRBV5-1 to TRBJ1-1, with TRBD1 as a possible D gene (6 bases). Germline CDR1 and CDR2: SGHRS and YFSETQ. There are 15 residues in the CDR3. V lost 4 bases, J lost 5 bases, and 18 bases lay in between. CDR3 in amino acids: CASSTGTQGKTEAFF. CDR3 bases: TGCGCCAGCAGCACAGGGACCCAGGGCAAAACTGAAGCTTTCTTT.

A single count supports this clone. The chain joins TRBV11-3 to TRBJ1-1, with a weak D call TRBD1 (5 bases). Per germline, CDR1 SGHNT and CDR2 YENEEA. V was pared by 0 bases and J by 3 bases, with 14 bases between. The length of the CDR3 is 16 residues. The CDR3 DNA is TGTGCCAGCAGCTTAGATTTACAAGGGGTTGACACTGAAGCTTTCTTT. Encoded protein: CASSLDLQGVDTEAFF.

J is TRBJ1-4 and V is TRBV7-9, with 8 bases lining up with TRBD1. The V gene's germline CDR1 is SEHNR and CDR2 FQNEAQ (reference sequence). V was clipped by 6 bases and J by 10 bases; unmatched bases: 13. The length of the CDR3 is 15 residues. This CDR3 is CASSPGQGEDVKLFF. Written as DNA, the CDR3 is TGTGCCAGCAGTCCCGGACAGGGAGAGGACGTAAAACTGTTTTTT.

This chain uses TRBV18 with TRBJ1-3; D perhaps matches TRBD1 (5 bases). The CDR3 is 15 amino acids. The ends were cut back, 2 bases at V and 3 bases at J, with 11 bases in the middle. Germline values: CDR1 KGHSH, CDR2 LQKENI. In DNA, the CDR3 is TGTGCCAGCTCACCAGGCACGGGGCTTGGAAACACCATATATTTT. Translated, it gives CASSPGTGLGNTIYF.

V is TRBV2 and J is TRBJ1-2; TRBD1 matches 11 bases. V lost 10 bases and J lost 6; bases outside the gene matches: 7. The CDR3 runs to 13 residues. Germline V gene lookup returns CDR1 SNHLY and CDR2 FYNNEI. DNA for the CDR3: TGTGCCACCCACCGGGACAGGGGGGATGGCTACACCTTC. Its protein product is CATHRDRGDGYTF. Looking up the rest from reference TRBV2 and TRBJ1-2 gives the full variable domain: EPEVTQTPSHQVTQMGQEVILRCVPISNHLYFYWYRQILGQKVEFLVSFYNNEISEKSEIFDDQFSVERPDGSNFTLKIRSTKLEDSAMYFCATHRDRGDGYTFGSGTRLTVV.

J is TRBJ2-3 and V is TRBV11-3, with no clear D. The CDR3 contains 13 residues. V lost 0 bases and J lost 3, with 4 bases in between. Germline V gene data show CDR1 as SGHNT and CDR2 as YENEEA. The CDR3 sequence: CASSLDLTDTQYF. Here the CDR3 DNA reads TGTGCCAGCAGCTTAGACCTAACAGATACGCAGTATTTT.

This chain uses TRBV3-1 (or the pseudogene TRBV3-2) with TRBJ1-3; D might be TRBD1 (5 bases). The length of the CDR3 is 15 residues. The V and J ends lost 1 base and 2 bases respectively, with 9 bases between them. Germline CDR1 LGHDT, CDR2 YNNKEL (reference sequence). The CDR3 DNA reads TGTGCCAGCAGCCAAGGTCAGGGACCTGGAAACACCATATATTTT. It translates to CASSQGQGPGNTIYF.

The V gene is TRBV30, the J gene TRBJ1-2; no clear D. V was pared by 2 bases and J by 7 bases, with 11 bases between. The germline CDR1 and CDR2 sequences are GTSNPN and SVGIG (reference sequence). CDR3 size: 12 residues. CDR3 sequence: CAWSPGGVGYTF. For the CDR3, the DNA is TGTGCCTGGAGTCCGGGCGGAGTTGGCTACACCTTC.

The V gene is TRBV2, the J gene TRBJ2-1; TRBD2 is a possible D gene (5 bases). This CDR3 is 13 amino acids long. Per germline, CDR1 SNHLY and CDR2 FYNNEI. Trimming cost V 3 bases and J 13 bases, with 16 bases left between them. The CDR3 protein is CASSDDSGFRQFF. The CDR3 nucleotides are TGTGCCAGCAGTGATGATTCGGGGTTCCGTCAGTTCTTC.

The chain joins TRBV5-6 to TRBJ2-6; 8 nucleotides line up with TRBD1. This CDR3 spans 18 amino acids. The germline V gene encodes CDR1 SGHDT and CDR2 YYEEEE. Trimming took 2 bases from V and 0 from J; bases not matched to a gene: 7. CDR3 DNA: TGTGCCAGCAGCTTCGCCGGGACAGGACCCTCTGGGGCCAACGTCCTGACTTTC. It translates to CASSFAGTGPSGANVLTF.

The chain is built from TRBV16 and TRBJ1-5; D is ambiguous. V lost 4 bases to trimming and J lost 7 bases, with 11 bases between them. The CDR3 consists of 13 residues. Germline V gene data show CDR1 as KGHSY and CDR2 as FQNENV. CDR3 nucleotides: TGTGCCAGCAGCCTAATTAAGGAGCAGCCCCAGCATTTT. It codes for CASSLIKEQPQHF.

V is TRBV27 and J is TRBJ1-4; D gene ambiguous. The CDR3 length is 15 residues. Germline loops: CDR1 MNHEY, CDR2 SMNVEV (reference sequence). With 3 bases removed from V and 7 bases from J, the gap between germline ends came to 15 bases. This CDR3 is CASSLGLRWGEKLFF. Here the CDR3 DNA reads TGTGCCAGCAGTTTGGGCCTTAGATGGGGTGAAAAACTGTTTTTT.